Following are 29 T cell receptor beta chains from one sample sequenced in a study of T-cell reconstitution after alpha-beta-depleted transplantation in children. A TCRbeta library incorporating unique molecular identifiers was prepared. TCRdb independently ran MiXCR on the PCR reads; one entry per CDR3 protein. This sample yields around 64,000 distinct CDR3 sequences, of which 9.5% to 13% are seen a single time; 13% belongs to the top ten. Specimen: PBMCs, collected before TCRalphabeta/CD19-depleted stem cell transplant. These receptors came from a boy younger than 18 with acute myeloid leukemia, due to receive a stem cell transplant.

Concerning this clonotype: A much more abundant neighbour one base away suggests this may be a read error. The V and J genes are TRBV6-1 and TRBJ2-7; D remains unclear. V shed 5 bases and J shed 3 bases, with 14 bases lying between them. Germline CDR1 MNHNS, CDR2 SASEGT. The CDR3 sequence is 14 residues long. The CDR3 DNA reads TGTGCCAGCAGTCGAAGGACCGCCGTCTACGAGCAGTACTTC. This encodes CASSRRTAVYEQYF.

This clonotype was seen repeatedly, ten times or more. This CDR3 reads CSAIERPEQYF. The CDR3 coding sequence is TGCAGCGCTATAGAACGTCCGGAGCAGTACTTC. The rearrangement uses TRBV29-1 and TRBJ2-7; D is uncertain. Germline lookup yields CDR1 SQVTM and CDR2 ANQGSEA. This CDR3 comprises 11 residues. V was shortened by 7 bases and J by 7 bases, with 14 bases between the two germline ends.

This clonotype has a count of ten or more. The chain has TRBV4-1 and TRBJ2-1; weak D call: TRBD1 (5 bases). CDR1 and CDR2 from the germline V gene are MGHRA and YSYEKL. The CDR3 extends over 16 amino acids. V lost 1 base and J lost 0, with 10 bases in between. CDR3 coding DNA: TGCGCCAGCAGCCAAGTGGACATGATCTCCTACAATGAGCAGTTCTTC. It is translated as CASSQVDMISYNEQFF.

This clonotype was seen many times. The chain carries TRBV7-9 and TRBJ2-7; D possibly corresponds to TRBD2 (6 bases). Trimming left V 1 base short and J 7 bases short, with 20 bases between. The CDR3 spans 16 residues. CDR1 is SEHNR and CDR2 is FQNEAQ in the germline V gene (reference sequence). The CDR3 DNA sequence: TGTGCCAGCAGCTTAGTGCGGGTCCCCGCGGCGGGGGAGCAGTACTTC. Translating it yields CASSLVRVPAAGEQYF.

There are many counts of this clonotype. The rearrangement links TRBV9 to TRBJ1-3; D is undetermined. The germline CDR1 and CDR2 sequences are SGDLS and YYNGEE. V lost 0 bases to trimming and J lost 0 bases, with 13 bases between them. The CDR3 is 17 amino acids. The CDR3 loop is CASSVGRTRISGNTIYF. CDR3 DNA sequence: TGTGCCAGCAGCGTAGGTCGGACCCGAATCTCTGGAAACACCATATATTTT. Combining the CDR3 with reference TRBV9 and TRBJ1-3 gives the whole variable domain DSGVTQTPKHLITATGQRVTLRCSPRSGDLSVYWYQQSLDQGLQFLIQYYNGEERAKGNILERFSAQQFPDLHSELNLSSLELGDSALYFCASSVGRTRISGNTIYFGEGSWLTVV.

This clonotype was counted once. A much larger clonotype is one base distant, so this may be a read error. The chain recombines TRBV13 with TRBJ2-7; no firm D call. The CDR3 is made up of 11 amino acids. Looked up from germline, CDR1 is PRHDT and CDR2 is FYEKMQ (reference sequence). Trimming left V 5 bases short and J 7 bases short, with 9 bases between. CDR3 protein: CASSLTCEQYF. DNA of the CDR3: TGTGCCAGCAGCCTAACCTGTGAGCAGTACTTC.

The J gene is TRBJ2-7, the V gene TRBV30, with 9 nucleotides matching TRBD1. The CDR3 runs to 16 residues. Looked up from germline, CDR1 is GTSNPN and CDR2 is SVGIG (reference sequence). V gave up 8 bases and J gave up 4 bases; unmatched junction bases: 18. CDR3 loop: CAARGGGTGWTYEQYF. DNA for the CDR3: TGTGCCGCCCGGGGCGGAGGGACAGGGTGGACGTACGAGCAGTACTTC.

This clonotype was seen repeatedly, ten times or more. The V and J genes are TRBV28 and TRBJ1-2; 10 bases map to TRBD1. From germline, CDR1 is MDHEN and CDR2 SYDVKM. Trimming at V came to 4 bases and at J to 4 bases, leaving 9 bases not matched to a gene. CDR3 length: 16 amino acids. CDR3 sequence reads: CASSYPTGGGPYGYTF. The CDR3, as DNA: TGTGCCAGCAGTTACCCGACAGGGGGCGGTCCCTATGGCTACACCTTC.

As to this clonotype: A much larger clone differs from this one at a single base, so this may be a read error. The rearrangement joins TRBV30 to TRBJ1-5, with D uncertain. CDR3 size: 14 residues. Trimming pared 3 bases from V and 2 bases from J, leaving 11 bases between. Germline V CDR1 and CDR2: GTSNPN, SVGIG (reference sequence). The CDR3 protein is CAWSAINGNQPQHF. The CDR3, as DNA: TGTGCCTGGAGCGCCATTAATGGCAATCAGCCCCAGCATTTT.

This clonotype was detected ten times or more. The chain combines TRBV7-3 with TRBJ2-5, with a weak D call TRBD1 (5 bases). The CDR3 contains 14 residues. Trimming left V 2 bases short and J 1 base short, with 8 bases between. Germline V gene sequence: CDR1 SGHTA, CDR2 FQGTGA. The CDR3 DNA is TGTGCCAGCAGCTTAGACAGCCTCCAAGAGACCCAGTACTTC. Translation: CASSLDSLQETQYF.

This clonotype was observed a few times. The V gene is TRBV20-1, the J gene TRBJ2-1; 12 nucleotides agree with TRBD2. V shed 5 bases, J shed 0 bases, and the junction held 5 bases outside the gene matches. The CDR3 has 16 residues. Germline assignment: CDR1 DFQATT and CDR2 SNEGSKA (reference sequence). In DNA, the CDR3 is TGCAGTGCTCCCGGGACTAGCGGGTTCTCCTACAATGAGCAGTTCTTC. Protein: CSAPGTSGFSYNEQFF.

This clonotype was detected ten times or more. This chain links TRBV15 with TRBJ2-1; tentative D call: TRBD2 (6 bases). The CDR3 length is 15 residues. Germline assignment: CDR1 LNHNV and CDR2 YYDKDF (reference sequence). V was pared by 0 bases and J by 4 bases, with 10 bases between. The CDR3 here is CATSRDKGTYNEQFF. For the CDR3, the DNA is TGTGCCACCAGCAGAGATAAGGGGACTTACAATGAGCAGTTCTTC.

This clonotype was seen many times. The V and J genes are TRBV6-1 and TRBJ1-1; D perhaps matches TRBD1 (5 bases). V gave up 8 bases and J gave up 1 base, with 17 bases separating them. The CDR3 loop spans 15 amino acids. Germline CDR1 and CDR2: MNHNS and SASEGT. In nucleotides, the CDR3 is TGTGCCAGCGCCCCATCAGGGTTGTCGAACACTGAAGCTTTCTTT. It encodes CASAPSGLSNTEAFF.

J is TRBJ2-3 and V is TRBV3-1, with D tentatively TRBD1 (6 bases). The assigned J gene may be wrong: the sequence end matches TRBJ1-5 better. Per the germline V gene, CDR1 is LGHDT and CDR2 is YNNKEL (reference sequence). This CDR3 has 19 amino acids. CDR3 sequence (DNA): TGTGCCTGCTGCCAGCCGGCCACTGGCGGGGGGGCCTTCGGAGATACGCAGCATTTT. Its protein product is CACCQPATGGGAFGDTQHF.

This clonotype was observed at least ten times. The gene calls are TRBV19 and TRBJ1-1; tentative D call: TRBD1 (5 bases). The CDR3 has 15 residues. Trimming removed 5 bases from V and 0 bases from J, with 13 bases in between. In germline, CDR1 is LNHDA, CDR2 SQIVND (reference sequence). CDR3 sequence (DNA): TGTGCCAGTAGTTTCGGGGGTCCGTTGAACACTGAAGCTTTCTTT. The encoded protein is CASSFGGPLNTEAFF.

V is TRBV10-2 and J is TRBJ2-7, with D perhaps being TRBD1 or TRBD2 (6 bases each). V gave up 7 bases and J gave up 3 bases, with 19 bases separating them. Germline V gives CDR1 WSHSY, CDR2 SAAADI. This CDR3 comprises 15 residues. In DNA form, the CDR3 reads TGCGCCAGCACTGACCTGGCCGGGGGCCTCTACGAGCAGTACTTC. It codes for CASTDLAGGLYEQYF.

In its sample, this clonotype was seen a few times. A much larger clone sits a single nucleotide away, making a read error possible. The gene calls are TRBV7-9 and TRBJ1-3; D is perhaps TRBD1 (5 bases). The CDR3 length is 16 residues. Germline CDR1 and CDR2: SEHNR and FQNEAQ (reference sequence). CDR3 sequence (DNA): TGTGCCAGCAGGAGCCGACAGCCGAATTCTGGAAACACCATGTATTTT. This encodes CASRSRQPNSGNTMYF. Using reference TRBV7-9 and TRBJ1-3 for the parts outside the CDR3, the full variable domain is DTGVSQNPRHKITKRGQNVTFRCDPISEHNRLYWYRQTLGQGPEFLTYFQNEAQLEKSRLLSDRFSAERPKGSFSTLEIQRTEQGDSAMYLCASRSRQPNSGNTMYFGEGSWLTVV.

This clonotype was observed a single time. The chain joins TRBV20-1 to TRBJ1-5; D might be TRBD1 (5 bases). This CDR3 has 13 residues. With 5 bases removed from V and 4 bases from J, the gap between germline ends came to 12 bases. Per germline, CDR1 DFQATT and CDR2 SNEGSKA (reference sequence). As DNA, the CDR3 is TGCAGTGCTGCCCAGGCAGGGAATCAGCCCCAGCATTTT. This translates into CSAAQAGNQPQHF.

This clonotype was seen repeatedly, ten times or more. The chain carries TRBV10-3 and TRBJ2-5; D unclear. The CDR3 runs to 16 residues. In germline, CDR1 is ENHRY, CDR2 SYGVKD. V gave up 6 bases and J gave up 0 bases, with 17 bases separating them. CDR3: CAISSSLLVHQETQYF. In DNA, the CDR3 is TGTGCCATCAGCTCCTCCCTGTTGGTGCACCAAGAGACCCAGTACTTC.

At least ten counts were recorded for this clonotype. The chain recombines TRBV5-6 with TRBJ2-7; D is perhaps TRBD1 or TRBD2 (6 bases each). The V end lost 2 bases, the J end lost 9 bases, and 12 bases lay between the germline ends. CDR1 and CDR2 (germline): SGHDT, YYEEEE. CDR3 length equals 12 residues. CDR3 DNA: TGTGCCAGCAGCTTCGGGGGCGGCGCGCAGTACGTC. This codes for CASSFGGGAQYV.

This clonotype has just a few counts. The rearrangement joins TRBV6-2 or TRBV6-3 to TRBJ1-2, with D hard to call. Trimming left V 4 bases short and J 6 bases short, with 12 bases between. There are 13 residues in the CDR3. Germline V gene sequence: CDR1 MNHEY, CDR2 SVGEGT. Here the CDR3 reads CASSFRGGNGYTF. In nucleotides, the CDR3 is TGTGCCAGCAGTTTCCGGGGAGGGAATGGCTACACCTTC.

This clonotype appeared many times. The chain has TRBV12-3 or TRBV12-4 and TRBJ1-4, with 12 nucleotides matching TRBD1. J lost 10 bases, V lost 7 bases, and 10 bases had no gene match. This CDR3 region has 15 residues. The CDR3 bases are TGTGCCAGCATCCCTGGGACAGGGGGCCGAGGAAAACTGTTTTTT. Amino acids: CASIPGTGGRGKLFF.

This clonotype was seen ten or more times. The chain employs TRBV29-1 and TRBJ2-2; 7 nucleotides align to TRBD2. Germline V gene lookup returns CDR1 SQVTM and CDR2 ANQGSEA. This CDR3 contains 12 residues. Trimming cost V 6 bases and J 3 bases; bases outside gene matches: 1. This CDR3 is CSVGGDTGELFF. CDR3 nucleotides: TGCAGCGTGGGGGGGGACACCGGGGAGCTGTTTTTT.

Many counts were recorded for this clonotype. This chain uses TRBV6-6 with TRBJ1-1; no clear D. The V gene's germline CDR1 is MNHNY and CDR2 SVGAGI (reference sequence). Trimming cost V 0 bases and J 5 bases, with 1 base left between them. This CDR3 has 11 amino acids. The CDR3 sequence is CASSYSTEAFF. CDR3 in DNA: TGTGCCAGCAGTTACTCGACTGAAGCTTTCTTT.

Concerning this clonotype: A much larger clone differs from this one at a single base, so this may be a read error. The V gene is TRBV6-5, the J gene TRBJ1-1, with TRBD1 matching 7 bases. CDR1 MNHEY and CDR2 SVGAGI come from the germline V gene. This CDR3 is 15 amino acids long. Germline trimming cut 0 bases from V and 5 bases from J; bases unmatched to any gene: 6. The CDR3 nucleotides are TGTGCCAGCAGTTACTCCGGGACAGAGTCTACTGAAGCTTTCTTT. Translated: CASSYSGTESTEAFF.

The rearrangement joins TRBV20-1 to TRBJ2-1; D call uncertain. There are 15 residues in the CDR3. Germline CDR1 and CDR2: DFQATT and SNEGSKA (reference sequence). Trimming removed 3 bases from V and 10 bases from J, with 22 bases in between. CDR3 region: CSARSKSMWVNEQFF. CDR3 in DNA: TGCAGTGCTAGGAGTAAGAGTATGTGGGTAAACGAGCAGTTCTTC.

The chain links TRBV7-3 to TRBJ2-2, with TRBD2 matching 7 bases. The germline gives CDR1 SGHTA, CDR2 FQGTGA. The CDR3 covers 18 residues. With 4 bases clipped from V and 2 bases from J, the junction kept 13 bases outside the gene matches. The CDR3 protein is CASSSSTVGLSNTGELFF. CDR3 sequence (DNA): TGTGCCAGCAGCTCGAGCACGGTGGGACTATCAAACACCGGGGAGCTGTTTTTT.

The chain uses TRBV28 and TRBJ2-5; D tentatively fits TRBD1 or TRBD2 (7 bases each). Trimming removed 2 bases from V and 3 bases from J, with 13 bases in between. Germline V gene lookup returns CDR1 MDHEN and CDR2 SYDVKM. This CDR3 has 15 residues. This chain's CDR3 is CASSLARGGEETQYF. CDR3 sequence (DNA): TGTGCCAGCAGTTTAGCCAGGGGGGGTGAAGAGACCCAGTACTTC.

This chain uses TRBV27 with TRBJ2-5; 8 bases align to TRBD2. J lost 7 bases, V lost 3 bases, and 4 bases had no gene match. This CDR3 has 13 amino acids. The germline V gene encodes CDR1 MNHEY and CDR2 SMNVEV (reference sequence). CDR3 nucleotides: TGTGCCAGCAGTTTTCGGGGGGGGGGGACCCAGTACTTC. Protein sequence: CASSFRGGGTQYF.